What follows are 29 T cell receptor beta chains derived from one specimen sequenced in a study of cytomegalovirus exposure and HLA in healthy donors. The PCR had 60 Vbeta and 13 Jbeta primers. TCRdb keeps only in-frame clones here, not all; method: immunoSEQ multiplex PCR. This sample yields just under 250,000 clones, of which about 81% are seen a single time; 5% to 6% belongs to the top ten. Sequencing input: PBMCs. Receptors were obtained from a woman in her 40s in good health and CMV-seropositive.

This clone was detected once. This chain joins TRBV9 and TRBJ2-3; 11 bases are shared with TRBD2. Germline CDR1 and CDR2: SGDLS and YYNGEE. The CDR3 extends over 16 amino acids. Trimming cost V 0 bases and J 4 bases; bases outside gene matches: 4. The CDR3 loop is CASSVAVAGGADTQYF. CDR3 DNA sequence: TGTGCCAGCAGCGTAGCTGTAGCGGGGGGGGCAGATACGCAGTATTTT. Variable domain in full (rest from reference TRBV9 and TRBJ2-3): DSGVTQTPKHLITATGQRVTLRCSPRSGDLSVYWYQQSLDQGLQFLIQYYNGEERAKGNILERFSAQQFPDLHSELNLSSLELGDSALYFCASSVAVAGGADTQYFGPGTRLTVL.

This clone showed up just once. V is TRBV4-2 and J is TRBJ1-6; TRBD1 matches 7 bases. The CDR3 loop spans 16 amino acids. The junction had 11 bases not matched to a gene; V was cut back by 5 bases and J by 7 bases. Germline-derived CDR1 and CDR2 are LGHNA and YNFKEQ. The CDR3 loop reads CASSYETGQGNSPLHF. The CDR3 region has the DNA TGTGCCAGCAGCTATGAGACAGGGCAGGGAAATTCACCCCTCCACTTT.

Only a few counts were recorded for this clone. The chain has TRBV4-3 and TRBJ2-7; D perhaps matches TRBD2 (6 bases). V shed 4 bases and J shed 6 bases, with 10 bases lying between them. This CDR3 is built from 12 residues. CDR1 is LGHNA and CDR2 is YSLEER in the germline V gene. CDR3 DNA sequence: TGCGCCAGCAGCCGCGGGGACCGCGAGCAGTACTTC. Encoded protein: CASSRGDREQYF.

Of note for this clone: Mismatch with germline at one junction end may stem from a read error. The same CDR3 can be traced to other DNA sequences in this sample. The genes are TRBV19 and TRBJ1-2, with a tentative D call TRBD1 (6 bases). The germline V gene encodes CDR1 LNHDA and CDR2 SQIVND (reference sequence). There are 15 residues in the CDR3. The CDR3 region is CASSTRAGESYGYTF. In nucleotides, the CDR3 is TGCGCCAGTAGCACCCGGGCAGGGGAGAGCTATGGCTACACCTTC.

In this sample, this clone turned up a few times. This sequence joins TRBV28 and TRBJ1-5; no definite D call. The ends were cut back, 8 bases at V and 0 bases at J, with 2 bases in the middle. CDR3 length: 11 residues. The V gene's germline CDR1 is MDHEN and CDR2 SYDVKM. CDR3 nucleotide sequence: TGTGCCAGCTATAGCAATCAGCCCCAGCATTTT. Residues: CASYSNQPQHF.

This rearrangement joins TRBV9 to TRBJ2-7, with D perhaps matching TRBD1 (5 bases). CDR3 length: 13 amino acids. The V and J ends lost 4 bases and 2 bases respectively, with 10 bases between them. Germline values: CDR1 SGDLS, CDR2 YYNGEE. The CDR3 nucleotides are TGTGCCAGCAGCCCAGACAGTCCCTACGAGCAGTACTTC. Amino acids: CASSPDSPYEQYF.

This chain joins TRBV5-6 and TRBJ2-7; 10 nucleotides line up with TRBD1. The CDR3 extends over 13 amino acids. The ends lost 6 bases at V and 5 bases at J; junction bases unmatched: 5. Germline CDR1 SGHDT, CDR2 YYEEEE. Written as DNA, the CDR3 is TGTGCCAGCACCAAGACAGGGGGCGACGAGCAGTACTTC. Its protein product is CASTKTGGDEQYF.

This chain uses TRBV7-2 with TRBJ2-3; tentative D call: TRBD2 (6 bases). The CDR3 runs 15 residues. V lost 2 bases to trimming and J lost 2 bases, with 11 bases between them. Germline values: CDR1 SGHTA, CDR2 FQGNSA. In DNA, the CDR3 is TGTGCCAGCAGCTTATACGGGGGATACACAGATACGCAGTATTTT. Translated, it gives CASSLYGGYTDTQYF.

The chain is built from TRBV19 and TRBJ2-5; 11 positions match TRBD2. Germline CDR1 reads LNHDA; CDR2 reads SQIVND (reference sequence). The CDR3 extends over 14 amino acids. Trimming took 4 bases from V and 6 from J; bases not matched to a gene: 4. The DNA of the CDR3 is TGTGCCAGTAGTAGAGGGACTAGCGGACAGACCCAGTACTTC. Its protein is CASSRGTSGQTQYF.

The J gene is TRBJ1-1, the V gene TRBV6-1; D is possibly TRBD1 (6 bases). The CDR3 is made up of 15 amino acids. Germline V CDR1 and CDR2: MNHNS, SASEGT. The V end was cut by 8 bases, the J end by 3 bases, with 19 bases between. The CDR3 DNA follows: TGTGCCAGCGGCCGGGGGGGACAATGGGACACTGAAGCTTTCTTT. Encoded protein: CASGRGGQWDTEAFF.

The V call is TRBV4-1, the J call TRBJ2-3; 13 bases are a match to TRBD2. CDR1 and CDR2 from the germline V gene are MGHRA and YSYEKL. The junction had 6 bases not matched to a gene; V was cut back by 0 bases and J by 0 bases. The length of the CDR3 is 19 residues. The CDR3 region is CASSQDLGTSGASTDTQYF. The DNA for the CDR3 is TGCGCCAGCAGCCAAGATCTGGGGACTAGCGGGGCTAGCACAGATACGCAGTATTTT.

This sequence joins TRBV7-8 and TRBJ1-2; D perhaps matches TRBD1 (6 bases). The CDR3 is made up of 12 amino acids. Germline V CDR1 and CDR2: SGHVS, FQNEAQ. Trimming pared 6 bases from V and 8 bases from J, leaving 13 bases between. The DNA for the CDR3 is TGTGCCAGCAGGCTGGACAGATTCGGCTACACCTTC. Translated: CASRLDRFGYTF.

On this clone itself: The same CDR3 also results from other DNA sequences found in this sample. V usage is TRBV6-1 and J usage is TRBJ2-3; possibly TRBD2 for D (6 bases). Trimming stripped 4 bases from V and 9 bases from J, with 14 bases between. The CDR3 is 13 amino acids. Germline V lookup: CDR1 MNHNS, CDR2 SASEGT. CDR3 protein: CASSGPSAGTQYF. CDR3 DNA: TGTGCCAGCAGTGGGCCCAGTGCGGGGACGCAGTATTTT.

This chain links TRBV6-1 with TRBJ2-3; maybe TRBD2 (5 bases). Germline V gene sequence: CDR1 MNHNS, CDR2 SASEGT. The CDR3 has 14 residues. The V gene lost 8 bases and the J gene lost 0 bases, with 12 bases spanning the gap. The CDR3: CASLLAGSTDTQYF. DNA for the CDR3: TGTGCCAGCTTGCTTGCGGGTAGCACAGATACGCAGTATTTT.

The chain joins TRBV6-1 to TRBJ1-1; 9 bases map to TRBD1. In germline, CDR1 is MNHNS, CDR2 SASEGT. With 7 bases clipped from V and 10 bases from J, the junction kept 13 bases outside the gene matches. The CDR3 sequence is 14 residues long. CDR3 amino acids: CASIAPGQGVGAFF. The DNA for the CDR3 is TGTGCCAGCATTGCGCCGGGACAGGGAGTGGGAGCTTTCTTT.

J is TRBJ2-7 and V is TRBV18; maybe TRBD1 (6 bases). This CDR3 contains 13 residues. Trimming removed 2 bases from V and 5 bases from J, with 10 bases in between. Germline V CDR1 and CDR2: KGHSH, LQKENI. CDR3 DNA sequence: TGTGCCAGCTCACCAAGACAGGCTCACGAGCAGTACTTC. This sequence encodes CASSPRQAHEQYF. Using reference TRBV18 and TRBJ2-7 for the parts outside the CDR3, the full variable domain is NAGVMQNPRHLVRRRGQEARLRCSPMKGHSHVYWYRQLPEEGLKFMVYLQKENIIDESGMPKERFSAEFPKEGPSILRIQQVVRGDSAAYFCASSPRQAHEQYFGPGTRLTVT.

This chain links TRBV5-1 with TRBJ1-5; D is possibly TRBD1 (5 bases). V dropped 0 bases and J dropped 5 bases, with 21 bases sitting between them. This CDR3 region has 18 residues. Germline V CDR1 and CDR2: SGHRS, YFSETQ. CDR3 sequence: CASSLGGSRGWFDQPQHF. CDR3 coding DNA: TGCGCCAGCAGCTTGGGAGGTAGTAGGGGTTGGTTCGATCAGCCCCAGCATTTT.

This clone was recorded a few times. The CDR3 nucleotides are TGCGCCAGCAGCCAAGGGACAGGGTGGGATAGCAATCAGCCCCAGCATTTT. It specifies CASSQGTGWDSNQPQHF. This chain connects TRBV4-3 to TRBJ1-5; 8 nucleotides agree with TRBD1. CDR1 LGHNA and CDR2 YSLEER come from the germline V gene. CDR3 length: 17 amino acids. Germline trimming cut 1 base from V and 0 bases from J; bases unmatched to any gene: 5.

This clone was recorded only once. This rearrangement joins TRBV10-1 to TRBJ2-7; a weak D match, TRBD1 (5 bases). Germline CDR1 is WNHNN and CDR2 is SYGVQD (reference sequence). Trimming cost V 4 bases and J 0 bases, with 13 bases left between them. This CDR3 contains 15 residues. CDR3 in amino acids: CASSAAGPSSYEQYF. CDR3 DNA sequence: TGCGCCAGCAGTGCGGCAGGGCCTAGCTCCTACGAGCAGTACTTC.

This sequence joins TRBV7-9 and TRBJ1-2; 9 bases line up with TRBD1. V dropped 3 bases and J dropped 6; count of bases not matched to a gene: 5. Germline lookup yields CDR1 SEHNR and CDR2 FQNEAQ (reference sequence). The CDR3 is 14 residues long. The CDR3 DNA is TGTGCCAGCAGCTTCCTACAGGGGGCGAATGGCTACACCTTC. Translated, it gives CASSFLQGANGYTF.

This chain connects TRBV30 to TRBJ1-5; 9 bases match TRBD1. V was clipped by 2 bases and J by 4 bases; unmatched bases: 6. From germline, CDR1 is GTSNPN and CDR2 SVGIG (reference sequence). The CDR3 has 15 amino acids. CDR3 protein: CAWSPPGQGNQPQHF. DNA of the CDR3: TGTGCCTGGAGTCCTCCGGGACAGGGAAATCAGCCCCAGCATTTT.

V usage is TRBV27 and J usage is TRBJ2-1, with a possible D match to TRBD2 (5 bases). Germline V gene lookup returns CDR1 MNHEY and CDR2 SMNVEV (reference sequence). The CDR3 is made up of 13 amino acids. Trimming took 8 bases from V and 9 from J, leaving 17 bases between them. This CDR3 reads CASGYPRAGEQFF. The CDR3 DNA follows: TGTGCCAGCGGGTACCCGAGGGCGGGTGAGCAGTTCTTC.

This chain uses TRBV28 with TRBJ2-7, with D possibly TRBD2 on 6 matching bases. CDR3 length equals 13 residues. Deletions cut 5 bases from V and 4 bases from J, with 12 bases between. Looked up from germline, CDR1 is MDHEN and CDR2 is SYDVKM. CDR3 coding DNA: TGTGCCAGCAGTACCCTAGCGCGGTACGAGCAGTACTTC. It translates to CASSTLARYEQYF.

This clone was counted many times. The V call is TRBV11-2, the J call TRBJ1-4; tentatively, D is TRBD1 (5 bases). The germline V and J ends were trimmed by 3 bases and 7 bases, with 12 bases remaining between them. CDR1 and CDR2 (germline): SGHAT, FQNNGV. The CDR3 covers 14 residues. The CDR3 nucleotides read TGTGCCAGCAGCTTCTCAGGGTTTGGTGAAAAACTGTTTTTT. Residues: CASSFSGFGEKLFF.

V is TRBV7-3 and J is TRBJ2-3; D is perhaps TRBD2 (6 bases). Germline V lookup: CDR1 SGHTA, CDR2 FQGTGA. V was shortened by 4 bases and J by 2 bases, with 19 bases between the two germline ends. The CDR3 is 17 residues long. CDR3 loop: CASSSRGTQLSTDTQYF. The CDR3 DNA reads as TGTGCCAGCAGCTCCCGAGGGACTCAGCTGTCCACAGATACGCAGTATTTT.

This sequence joins TRBV4-2 and TRBJ2-3; 8 nucleotides agree with TRBD1. J lost 6 bases, V lost 4 bases, and 9 bases had no gene match. The CDR3 is made up of 15 amino acids. Germline CDR1 LGHNA, CDR2 YNFKEQ. CDR3 in DNA: TGTGCCAGCAGCCCCCGGACAGGGTACTCTGATACGCAGTATTTT. It is translated as CASSPRTGYSDTQYF.

The chain joins TRBV9 to TRBJ2-5, with 9 bases matching TRBD2. The V gene end was trimmed by 4 bases and the J gene end by 4 bases; junction bases not matched to a gene: 8. The CDR3 consists of 15 residues. The V gene's germline CDR1 is SGDLS and CDR2 YYNGEE. CDR3 sequence: CASSPRLLAGETQYF. CDR3 bases: TGTGCCAGCAGCCCTCGATTACTAGCGGGAGAGACCCAGTACTTC. Variable domain in full (rest from reference TRBV9 and TRBJ2-5): DSGVTQTPKHLITATGQRVTLRCSPRSGDLSVYWYQQSLDQGLQFLIQYYNGEERAKGNILERFSAQQFPDLHSELNLSSLELGDSALYFCASSPRLLAGETQYFGPGTRLLVL.

V usage is TRBV2 and J usage is TRBJ1-5; 11 bases map to TRBD1. The CDR3 has 17 residues. J gave up 5 bases and V 1 base, and 7 bases lay outside the gene matches. CDR1 SNHLY and CDR2 FYNNEI come from the germline V gene. The CDR3, as DNA: TGTGCCAGCAGTGAAGGGGCCGGGACAGGGGGGCATCAGCCCCAGCATTTT. Translation gives CASSEGAGTGGHQPQHF.

The rearrangement uses TRBV6-5 and TRBJ1-3; a weak D match, TRBD1 (6 bases). The V end was cut by 6 bases, the J end by 10 bases, with 16 bases between. Germline CDR1 reads MNHEY; CDR2 reads SVGAGI. The CDR3 has 13 amino acids. The CDR3 sequence is CASRETGGLTIYF. The CDR3 DNA reads TGTGCCAGCAGGGAGACAGGTGGCCTAACCATATATTTT.